This T cell receptor beta chain is from a study of tumor and adjacent non-tumor tissue in lung cancer. Worth noting for this clonotype: Its antigen is undetermined. At one end the junction does not follow the germline gene, possibly because of a read error.

The template was RNA from unsorted bulk tissue. The normal lung tissue was taken more than 3 cm from the tumor edge. The study's findings and limits: Higher tumor TCR diversity was associated with shorter survival.

The library came from three nested PCR rounds adapted from ARM-PCR protocols. MiXCR, applied by TCRdb to the multiplex PCR reads, yields one record per CDR3 protein. The sample consists of almost 75,000 distinct CDR3 sequences, under 70% of them appearing once. In germline, CDR1 is SGHVS, CDR2 FQNEAQ. The CDR3 contains 15 residues. The J gene is TRBJ2-2, the V gene TRBV7-8, with D possibly matching TRBD2 (6 bases). This sequence originates from a woman in her 50s with non-small cell lung cancer. The source material was distant non-tumor lung tissue. CDR3 protein: CASSIGRGYTGELFF. CDR3 coding DNA: TGTGCCAGCAGTATCGGGAGAGGGTACACCGGGGAGCTGTTTTTC.